The clone carrying this T cell receptor (beta chain) was found a few times. CDR1 and CDR2 from the germline V gene are SQVTM and ANQGSEA. Trimming removed 0 bases at V and 1 base at J, with 9 bases between. The CDR3 contains 14 residues. This record belongs to a study of response to subunit inactivated influenza vaccine. TCRdb re-derived calls from the RT-PCR reads in MiXCR, one entry per CDR3 protein. The sample carries roughly 500,000 distinct CDR3 sequences, approximately 22% recorded once. These data were also filed under a second study, of T cells expressing NK-cell markers. This second report adds: Making the TCR beta cDNA relied on 5'RACE template switching with UMIs. It was from sorted CD3+CD56+NKG2C+, CD3+CD56+NKG2C- and CD3+CD56-NKG2C+ T cells that TCR beta repertoires came.

The source was CD4+ T cells sorted from PBMCs, collected about 13 days after vaccination. The clonotype was recovered from a man aged 50 to 60 who received an inactivated influenza vaccine. The chain links TRBV29-1 to TRBJ1-2; D is ambiguous. For the CDR3, the DNA is TGCAGCGTTGAAGATCTTGCAGATAACTATGGCTACACCTTC. It codes for CSVEDLADNYGYTF.